Below are 17 T cell receptor beta chains sequenced from a single sample in a study of blood T cell repertoires in COVID-19. TCRdb keeps only in-frame clones here, not all; method: immunoSEQ multiplex PCR. The table has about 120,000 clones, roughly three quarters seen once. The sample taken for sequencing was peripheral blood. The receptor set was obtained from an elderly woman with acute or convalescent COVID-19.

The rearrangement uses TRBV4-3 and TRBJ2-1; D uncertain. Germline V gene sequence: CDR1 LGHNA, CDR2 YSLEER. Trimming cost V 0 bases and J 8 bases, with 17 bases left between them. The CDR3 sequence is 16 residues long. The CDR3, as DNA: TGCGCCAGCAGCCAAGAGGGCAGGCCATCGATTGATGAGCAGTTCTTC. It is translated as CASSQEGRPSIDEQFF.

CDR3 amino acids: CASNNRGRGTGELFF. CDR3 sequence (DNA): TGTGCCAGTAATAACAGGGGGCGTGGGACCGGGGAGCTGTTTTTT. The rearrangement links TRBV19 to TRBJ2-2; 9 nucleotides agree with TRBD1. Trimming cost V 7 bases and J 5 bases; bases outside gene matches: 8. This CDR3 comprises 15 residues. Germline V CDR1 and CDR2: LNHDA, SQIVND (reference sequence).

This chain joins TRBV13 and TRBJ2-7, with 7 positions matching TRBD2. The CDR3 is made up of 13 amino acids. Germline values: CDR1 PRHDT, CDR2 FYEKMQ (reference sequence). The V segment lost 8 bases and the J segment 0 bases; nucleotides outside the gene matches: 4. The CDR3 protein is CASAGAFSYEQYF. The CDR3 bases are TGTGCCAGCGCGGGAGCCTTCTCCTACGAGCAGTACTTC.

As for this clone: Other DNA sequences of this sample code for an identical CDR3. The V gene is TRBV5-4, the J gene TRBJ1-2; 8 bases match TRBD1. The germline V gene encodes CDR1 SGHNT and CDR2 YYREEE (reference sequence). The CDR3 loop spans 15 amino acids. V dropped 0 bases and J dropped 4; count of bases not matched to a gene: 5. This CDR3 reads CASSLAAGGIYGYTF. CDR3 sequence (DNA): TGTGCCAGCAGCTTGGCCGCAGGGGGCATCTATGGCTACACCTTC.

The chain carries TRBV30 and TRBJ1-5, with 8 bases matching TRBD1. Germline CDR1 reads GTSNPN; CDR2 reads SVGIG (reference sequence). V gave up 2 bases and J gave up 2 bases; unmatched junction bases: 8. CDR3 length: 16 amino acids. The CDR3 nucleotides are TGTGCCTGGAGTACCCAGACAGGGGTCGGCAATCAGCCCCAGCATTTT. This gives the protein CAWSTQTGVGNQPQHF.

The chain uses TRBV11-2 and TRBJ2-7, with a possible D match to TRBD2 (5 bases). The CDR3 loop spans 13 amino acids. V was pared by 6 bases and J by 2 bases, with 11 bases between. The germline gives CDR1 SGHAT, CDR2 FQNNGV. Here the CDR3 reads CASSPRVTYEQYF. The CDR3 DNA reads as TGTGCCAGCAGTCCGAGGGTAACCTACGAGCAGTACTTC. Based on the CDR3 plus reference TRBV11-2 and TRBJ2-7, the full variable domain is EAGVAQSPRYKIIEKRQSVAFWCNPISGHATLYWYQQILGQGPKLLIQFQNNGVVDDSQLPKDRFSAERLKGVDSTLKIQPAKLEDSAVYLCASSPRVTYEQYFGPGTRLTVT.

Details on this clone: Relative to the germline gene, one junction end is altered; a read error may explain this. The V call is TRBV7-2, the J call TRBJ2-1, with D possibly being TRBD2 (6 bases). The CDR3 sequence is 15 residues long. Germline CDR1 is SGHTA and CDR2 is FQGNSA. The CDR3 DNA reads TGTGCCAGCAGCTTGGAGTGGGACTCCCACAATGAGCAGTTCTTC. This sequence encodes CASSLEWDSHNEQFF. The full variable domain, completed using reference TRBV7-2 and TRBJ2-1, is GAGVSQSPSNKVTEKGKDVELRCDPISGHTALYWYRQSLGQGLEFLIYFQGNSAPDKSGLPSDRFSAERTGGSVSTLTIQRTQQEDSAVYLCASSLEWDSHNEQFFGPGTRLTVL.

This clone was seen only a few times. The chain links TRBV27 to TRBJ2-3; D call uncertain. CDR1 and CDR2 from the germline V gene are MNHEY and SMNVEV (reference sequence). Trimming stripped 3 bases from V and 6 bases from J, with 10 bases between. The CDR3 runs to 13 residues. The CDR3 reads CASSFQWADTQYF. The DNA for the CDR3 is TGTGCCAGCAGTTTCCAATGGGCGGATACGCAGTATTTT.

The gene calls are TRBV5-5 and TRBJ1-6, with D tentatively TRBD1 (6 bases). This CDR3 has 14 amino acids. Trimming pared 0 bases from V and 8 bases from J, leaving 9 bases between. Germline loops: CDR1 SGHKS, CDR2 YYEKEE (reference sequence). The CDR3 loop is CASSLVAGDSPLHF. In DNA form, the CDR3 reads TGTGCCAGCAGCTTGGTGGCAGGGGATTCACCCCTCCACTTT. The whole variable domain, filled in from reference TRBV5-5 and TRBJ1-6, reads DAGVTQSPTHLIKTRGQQVTLRCSPISGHKSVSWYQQVLGQGPQFIFQYYEKEERGRGNFPDRFSARQFPNYSSELNVNALLLGDSALYLCASSLVAGDSPLHFGNGTRLTVT.

The chain couples TRBV19 to TRBJ2-7; 12 bases are shared with TRBD1. This CDR3 comprises 16 residues. The germline CDR1 and CDR2 sequences are LNHDA and SQIVND (reference sequence). J gave up 6 bases and V 4 bases, and 10 bases lay outside the gene matches. CDR3 residues: CASSTRRGTGGLEQYF. CDR3 nucleotides: TGTGCCAGTAGTACCAGGCGCGGGACAGGGGGCCTCGAGCAGTACTTC.

The chain joins TRBV5-7 to TRBJ1-5; 9 bases map to TRBD1. Being an ORF, TRBV5-7 has a function that is uncertain. After removal of 4 bases from V and 6 bases from J, the junction contained 8 bases not matched to a gene. CDR3 length: 15 amino acids. CDR3 bases: TGTGCCAGCAGCGTAGGACAGGGGATTATTCAGCCCCAGCATTTT. Translated: CASSVGQGIIQPQHF.

The J gene is TRBJ2-5, the V gene TRBV18; 7 bases match TRBD2. The CDR3 loop spans 13 amino acids. The junction had 2 bases not matched to a gene; V was cut back by 6 bases and J by 1 base. The V gene's germline CDR1 is KGHSH and CDR2 LQKENI. As DNA, the CDR3 is TGTGCCAGCTCCCGCGGGGGCCAAGAGACCCAGTACTTC. This gives the protein CASSRGGQETQYF.

This clone appeared a few times. V is TRBV28 and J is TRBJ1-3; D not certain. Germline assignment: CDR1 MDHEN and CDR2 SYDVKM. This CDR3 is 15 amino acids long. Trimming cost V 4 bases and J 1 base, with 11 bases left between them. CDR3 sequence reads: CASSSPRRSGNTIYF. The CDR3 bases are TGTGCCAGCAGTTCGCCCCGGAGGTCTGGAAACACCATATATTTT.

The V call is TRBV5-4, the J call TRBJ1-2; the D is unclear. Trimming stripped 0 bases from V and 1 base from J, with 4 bases between. The CDR3 has 13 amino acids. Germline V gene sequence: CDR1 SGHNT, CDR2 YYREEE (reference sequence). The CDR3 DNA sequence: TGTGCCAGCAGCTTGGGTATTAACTATGGCTACACCTTC. Protein product: CASSLGINYGYTF.

This clone was detected only a few times. The rearrangement links TRBV10-3 to TRBJ2-1; 11 positions agree with TRBD1. V gave up 6 bases and J gave up 1 base; unmatched junction bases: 5. The CDR3 is 16 amino acids. Per the germline V gene, CDR1 is ENHRY and CDR2 is SYGVKD. The CDR3 DNA reads TGTGCCATCAGGCAGGGACAGGGGGGTTCCTACAATGAGCAGTTCTTC. It yields the protein CAIRQGQGGSYNEQFF.

There are a few counts of this clone. The CDR3, as DNA: TGTGCCAGCAGCGTAGGAGCGGGGCTAAACAATGAGCAGTTCTTC. It codes for CASSVGAGLNNEQFF. V is TRBV9 and J is TRBJ2-1, with 7 bases identical to TRBD2. V lost 0 bases to trimming and J lost 5 bases; unmatched junction nucleotides: 5. The germline V gene has CDR1 SGDLS and CDR2 YYNGEE. The CDR3 contains 15 residues. The whole variable domain, filled in from reference TRBV9 and TRBJ2-1, reads DSGVTQTPKHLITATGQRVTLRCSPRSGDLSVYWYQQSLDQGLQFLIQYYNGEERAKGNILERFSAQQFPDLHSELNLSSLELGDSALYFCASSVGAGLNNEQFFGPGTRLTVL.

The gene calls are TRBV3-1 (or the pseudogene TRBV3-2) and TRBJ2-7, with a possible D match to TRBD2 (6 bases). Trimming removed 1 base from V and 4 bases from J, with 11 bases in between. This CDR3 is built from 14 residues. Germline values: CDR1 LGHDT, CDR2 YNNKEL (reference sequence). CDR3 sequence: CASSQASGEYEQYF. CDR3 sequence (DNA): TGTGCCAGCAGCCAAGCGTCGGGAGAGTACGAGCAGTACTTC.